The 9 T cell receptor beta chains given below trace back to one sample, sequenced in a study of cytomegalovirus exposure and HLA in healthy donors. The study ran its PCR with 60 Vbeta and 13 Jbeta primers. Clones were sequenced by immunoSEQ multiplex PCR, and TCRdb holds only the in-frame ones, with some missing. The sample lists roughly 80,000 clones; roughly two thirds were seen once. Material: PBMCs. All receptors come from a woman in her 50s in good health and CMV-seropositive.

This chain joins TRBV27 and TRBJ1-1, with D uncertain. Germline lookup yields CDR1 MNHEY and CDR2 SMNVEV (reference sequence). The CDR3 covers 14 residues. V lost 2 bases and J 4 bases, leaving 11 bases between the germline ends. DNA of the CDR3: TGTGCCAGCAGTTTAGGTGGCGCGGGCACTGAAGCTTTCTTT. The encoded protein is CASSLGGAGTEAFF.

The V call is TRBV4-1, the J call TRBJ1-2; 9 bases are a match to TRBD1. Germline CDR1 and CDR2: MGHRA and YSYEKL. CDR3 size: 15 residues. The trim removed 1 base at V and 4 bases at J, leaving 4 bases unmatched. The CDR3 nucleotides read TGCGCCAGCAGCCAAGGGGACAGGGAACCCTATGGCTACACCTTC. It yields the protein CASSQGDREPYGYTF.

The V gene is TRBV6-5, the J gene TRBJ1-6, with D possibly being TRBD1 (5 bases). In germline, CDR1 is MNHEY, CDR2 SVGAGI. The CDR3 length is 13 residues. Deletions cut 8 bases from V and 7 bases from J, with 12 bases between. CDR3 protein: CASLRAKNSPLHF. The CDR3, as DNA: TGTGCCAGCCTCAGGGCAAAAAATTCACCCCTCCACTTT.

The chain combines TRBV9 with TRBJ2-1, with 10 bases fitting TRBD2. The CDR3 runs to 17 residues. The J segment lost 10 bases and the V segment lost 4 bases, leaving 17 bases of the junction unmatched. Germline loops: CDR1 SGDLS, CDR2 YYNGEE. The CDR3 DNA follows: TGTGCCAGCAGCTCAGGAGGGGGGCTAGCGGGGGTCAGGGAGCAGTTCTTC. Its protein is CASSSGGGLAGVREQFF.

The chain's CDR3 is CASSPRDSGLYGYTF. The CDR3 DNA sequence: TGTGCCAGCTCACCAAGGGACAGTGGGCTCTATGGCTACACCTTC. The chain combines TRBV18 with TRBJ1-2; 7 bases match TRBD1. The CDR3 has 15 amino acids. Germline V gene sequence: CDR1 KGHSH, CDR2 LQKENI. V trimming: 2 bases; J trimming: 4 bases; junction bases outside the gene matches: 7. Using reference TRBV18 and TRBJ1-2 for the parts outside the CDR3, the full variable domain is NAGVMQNPRHLVRRRGQEARLRCSPMKGHSHVYWYRQLPEEGLKFMVYLQKENIIDESGMPKERFSAEFPKEGPSILRIQQVVRGDSAAYFCASSPRDSGLYGYTFGSGTRLTVV.

The rearrangement links TRBV14 to TRBJ2-7; D may be TRBD2 (6 bases). The CDR3 has 18 residues. Germline CDR1 is SGHDN and CDR2 is FVKESK. Trimming left V 0 bases short and J 4 bases short, with 22 bases between. For the CDR3, the DNA is TGTGCCAGCAGCCAAGATAGCCGCGCCGGGGGATCCGGGTACGAGCAGTACTTC. Amino acid sequence: CASSQDSRAGGSGYEQYF.

Here the CDR3 reads CASRSLPLGTGELFF. CDR3 nucleotides: TGTGCCAGTAGAAGCCTACCCCTAGGCACCGGGGAGCTGTTTTTT. The genes are TRBV19 and TRBJ2-2; D gene ambiguous. This CDR3 is 15 amino acids long. Germline V lookup: CDR1 LNHDA, CDR2 SQIVND (reference sequence). The ends were cut back, 6 bases at V and 4 bases at J, with 15 bases in the middle.

V usage is TRBV4-1 and J usage is TRBJ2-2, with 8 bases aligning to TRBD1. The ends lost 6 bases at V and 2 bases at J; junction bases unmatched: 8. CDR1 and CDR2 (germline): MGHRA, YSYEKL. The CDR3 length is 16 residues. In DNA, the CDR3 is TGCGCCAGCAGGAGCAGACAGGGGCCAAACACCGGGGAGCTGTTTTTT. Translating it yields CASRSRQGPNTGELFF.

The table lists this clone with a few counts. In nucleotides, the CDR3 is TGCGCCAGCGGGTGGGACAGGGTTGCTGAAGCTTTCTTT. This sequence encodes CASGWDRVAEAFF. This chain links TRBV5-1 with TRBJ1-1; 9 bases map to TRBD1. Germline loops: CDR1 SGHRS, CDR2 YFSETQ. V shed 7 bases and J 6 bases; nucleotides not matched to a gene: 7. This CDR3 is 13 amino acids long.